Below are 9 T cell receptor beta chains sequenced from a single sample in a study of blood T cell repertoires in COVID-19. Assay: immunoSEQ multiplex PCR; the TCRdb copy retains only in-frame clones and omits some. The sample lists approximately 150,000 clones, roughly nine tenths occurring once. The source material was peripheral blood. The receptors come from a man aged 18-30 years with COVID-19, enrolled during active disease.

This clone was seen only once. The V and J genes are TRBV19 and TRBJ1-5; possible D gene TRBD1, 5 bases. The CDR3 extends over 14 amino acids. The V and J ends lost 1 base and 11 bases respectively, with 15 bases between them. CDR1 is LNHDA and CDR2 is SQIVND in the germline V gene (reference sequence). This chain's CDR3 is CASSIGPGAWSQHF. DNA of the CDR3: TGTGCCAGTAGTATAGGGCCTGGGGCCTGGTCCCAGCATTTT.

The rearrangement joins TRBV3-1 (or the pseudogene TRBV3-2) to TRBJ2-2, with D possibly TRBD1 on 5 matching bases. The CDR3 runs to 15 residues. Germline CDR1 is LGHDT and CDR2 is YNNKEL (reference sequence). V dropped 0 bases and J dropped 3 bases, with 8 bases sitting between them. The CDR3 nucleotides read TGTGCCAGCAGCCAAGATGTAGGGGACACCGGGGAGCTGTTTTTT. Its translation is CASSQDVGDTGELFF.

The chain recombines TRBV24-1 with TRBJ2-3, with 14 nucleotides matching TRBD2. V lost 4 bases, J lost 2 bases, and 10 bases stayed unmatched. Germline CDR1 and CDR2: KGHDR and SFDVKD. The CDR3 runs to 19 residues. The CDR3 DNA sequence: TGTGCCACCAGTGAATTACCGGGACTAGCGGGAGAGTCCACAGATACGCAGTATTTT. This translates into CATSELPGLAGESTDTQYF.

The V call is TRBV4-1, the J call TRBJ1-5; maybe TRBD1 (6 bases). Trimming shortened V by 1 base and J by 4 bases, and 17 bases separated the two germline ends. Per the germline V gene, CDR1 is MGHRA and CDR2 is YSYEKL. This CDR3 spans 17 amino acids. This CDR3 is CASSQGPQGNWNQPQHF. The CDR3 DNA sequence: TGCGCCAGCAGCCAAGGACCACAGGGAAATTGGAATCAGCCCCAGCATTTT.

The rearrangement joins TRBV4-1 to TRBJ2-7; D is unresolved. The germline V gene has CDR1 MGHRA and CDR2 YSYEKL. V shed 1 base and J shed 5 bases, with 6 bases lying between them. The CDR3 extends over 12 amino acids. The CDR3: CASSQGRHEQYF. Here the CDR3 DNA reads TGCGCCAGCAGCCAAGGCAGGCACGAGCAGTACTTC.

The CDR3 here is CASSLGAGLTQETQYF. CDR3 bases: TGTGCCAGCAGCTTAGGAGCAGGGCTAACCCAAGAGACCCAGTACTTC. The chain carries TRBV11-2 and TRBJ2-5; tentative D call: TRBD1 (5 bases). CDR1 is SGHAT and CDR2 is FQNNGV in the germline V gene. CDR3 length: 16 amino acids. The V end was cut by 1 base, the J end by 1 base, with 13 bases between.

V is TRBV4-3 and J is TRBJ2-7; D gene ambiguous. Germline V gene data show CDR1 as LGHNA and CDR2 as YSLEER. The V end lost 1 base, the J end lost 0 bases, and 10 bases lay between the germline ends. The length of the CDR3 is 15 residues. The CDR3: CASSQVASSSYEQYF. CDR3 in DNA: TGCGCCAGCAGCCAAGTAGCCAGTTCCTCCTACGAGCAGTACTTC.

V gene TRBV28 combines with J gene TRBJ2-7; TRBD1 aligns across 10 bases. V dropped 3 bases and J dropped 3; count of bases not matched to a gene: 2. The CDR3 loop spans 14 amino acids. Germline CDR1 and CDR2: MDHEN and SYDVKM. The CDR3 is CASSFGDRGYEQYF. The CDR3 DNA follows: TGTGCCAGCAGTTTTGGGGACAGGGGCTACGAGCAGTACTTC.

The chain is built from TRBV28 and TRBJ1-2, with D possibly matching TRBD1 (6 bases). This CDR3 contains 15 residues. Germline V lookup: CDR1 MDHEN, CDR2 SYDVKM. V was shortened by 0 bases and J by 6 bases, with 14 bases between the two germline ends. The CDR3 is CASSLWWQGKNGYTF. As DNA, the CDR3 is TGTGCCAGCAGTTTATGGTGGCAGGGGAAGAATGGCTACACCTTC.